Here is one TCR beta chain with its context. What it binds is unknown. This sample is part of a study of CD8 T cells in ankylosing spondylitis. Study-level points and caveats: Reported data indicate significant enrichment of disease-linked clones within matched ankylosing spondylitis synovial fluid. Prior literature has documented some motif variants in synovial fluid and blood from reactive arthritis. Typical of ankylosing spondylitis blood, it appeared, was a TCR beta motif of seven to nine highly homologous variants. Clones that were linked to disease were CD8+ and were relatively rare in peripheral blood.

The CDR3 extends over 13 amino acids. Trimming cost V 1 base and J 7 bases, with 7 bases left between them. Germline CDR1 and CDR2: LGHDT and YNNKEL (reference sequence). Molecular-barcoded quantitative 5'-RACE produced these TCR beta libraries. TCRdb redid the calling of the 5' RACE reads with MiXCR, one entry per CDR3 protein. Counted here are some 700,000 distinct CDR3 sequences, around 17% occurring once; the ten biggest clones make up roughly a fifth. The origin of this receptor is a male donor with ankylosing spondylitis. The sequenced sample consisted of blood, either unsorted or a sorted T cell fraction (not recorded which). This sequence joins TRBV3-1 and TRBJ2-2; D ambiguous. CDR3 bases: TGTGCCAGCAGCCAAGGCGGAGTCGGGGAGCTGTTTTTT. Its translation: CASSQGGVGELFF.